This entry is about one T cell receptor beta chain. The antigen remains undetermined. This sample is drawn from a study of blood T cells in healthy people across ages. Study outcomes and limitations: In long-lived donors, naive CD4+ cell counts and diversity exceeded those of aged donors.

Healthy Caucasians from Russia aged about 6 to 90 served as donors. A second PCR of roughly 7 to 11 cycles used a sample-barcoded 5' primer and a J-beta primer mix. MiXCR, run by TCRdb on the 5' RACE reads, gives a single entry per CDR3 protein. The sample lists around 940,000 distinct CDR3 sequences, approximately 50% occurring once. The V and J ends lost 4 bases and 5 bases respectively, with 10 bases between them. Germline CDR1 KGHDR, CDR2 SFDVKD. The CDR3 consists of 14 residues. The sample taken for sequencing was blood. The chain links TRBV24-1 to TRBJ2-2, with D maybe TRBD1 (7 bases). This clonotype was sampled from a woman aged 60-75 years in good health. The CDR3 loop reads CATSETGRTGELFF. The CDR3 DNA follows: TGTGCCACCAGTGAGACAGGGAGGACCGGGGAGCTGTTTTTT.